The 17 T cell receptor beta chains below were found in one sample sequenced in a study of blood T cell repertoires in COVID-19. Here immunoSEQ multiplex PCR was the method, and the copy in TCRdb shows in-frame clones only, minus some. This table holds around 140,000 clones, about 86% found once. The sequenced material came from peripheral blood. All receptors come from a woman aged 60-70 years with active or convalescent COVID-19.

The V gene is TRBV27, the J gene TRBJ2-3, with TRBD1 matching 9 bases. Germline CDR1 and CDR2: MNHEY and SMNVEV (reference sequence). CDR3 size: 13 residues. The trim removed 7 bases at V and 4 bases at J, leaving 3 bases unmatched. CDR3 loop: CASMDRGPDTQYF. In DNA form, the CDR3 reads TGTGCCAGCATGGACAGGGGCCCAGATACGCAGTATTTT.

The chain combines TRBV28 with TRBJ2-6; no firm D call. The CDR3 length is 15 residues. Trimming removed 3 bases at V and 0 bases at J, with 6 bases between. The V gene's germline CDR1 is MDHEN and CDR2 SYDVKM. For the CDR3, the DNA is TGTGCCAGCAGTTTTCGCGGCTCTGGGGCCAACGTCCTGACTTTC. This encodes CASSFRGSGANVLTF.

The CDR3, as DNA: TGTGCCAGCAGCGGACAGGGTCAAGAGACCCAGTACTTC. Its protein product is CASSGQGQETQYF. The rearrangement joins TRBV13 to TRBJ2-5; TRBD1 matches at 8 bases. The germline V gene has CDR1 PRHDT and CDR2 FYEKMQ (reference sequence). Trimming removed 5 bases from V and 2 bases from J; junction bases left unmatched: 1. The CDR3 spans 13 residues.

The chain has TRBV19 and TRBJ2-1; a weak D match, TRBD1 (5 bases). The length of the CDR3 is 11 residues. Germline V gene lookup returns CDR1 LNHDA and CDR2 SQIVND (reference sequence). The V end lost 11 bases, the J end lost 1 base, and 6 bases lay between the germline ends. CDR3 amino acids: CAAGSYNEQFF. The CDR3 bases are TGTGCCGCAGGGTCCTACAATGAGCAGTTCTTC.

V is TRBV27 and J is TRBJ1-2; 10 bases fit TRBD1. CDR1 and CDR2 from the germline V gene are MNHEY and SMNVEV (reference sequence). There are 16 residues in the CDR3. V shed 6 bases and J 4 bases; nucleotides not matched to a gene: 11. The CDR3 DNA is TGTGCCAGCAGCCATCAAGGGACAGGGGATCCCTATGGCTACACCTTC. Protein: CASSHQGTGDPYGYTF.

The chain combines TRBV12-3 or TRBV12-4 with TRBJ2-7; D is possibly TRBD1 (5 bases). The V end lost 6 bases, the J end lost 6 bases, and 15 bases lay between the germline ends. The CDR3 is 13 residues long. CDR3 in DNA: TGTGCCAGCAGGCCAAGGGGCGTGGGCGAGCAGTACTTC. Encoded protein: CASRPRGVGEQYF.

This clone was seen once. This chain joins TRBV4-3 and TRBJ2-3, with a weak D call TRBD1 (5 bases). V shed 0 bases and J shed 5 bases, with 9 bases lying between them. This CDR3 is 14 amino acids long. Germline lookup yields CDR1 LGHNA and CDR2 YSLEER. In nucleotides, the CDR3 is TGCGCCAGCAGCCAAGACAGGGATGTAGATACGCAGTATTTT. Translated: CASSQDRDVDTQYF.

This chain links TRBV3-1 (or the pseudogene TRBV3-2) with TRBJ2-5; D gene unclear. V dropped 1 base and J dropped 8 bases, with 5 bases sitting between them. Germline values: CDR1 LGHDT, CDR2 YNNKEL (reference sequence). The CDR3 sequence is 11 residues long. CDR3 sequence: CASSQGQTQYF. The CDR3 DNA sequence: TGTGCCAGCAGCCAAGGACAAACCCAGTACTTC.

This chain links TRBV9 with TRBJ1-2; 9 bases are a match to TRBD1. The germline CDR1 and CDR2 sequences are SGDLS and YYNGEE. After removal of 2 bases from V and 6 bases from J, the junction contained 8 bases not matched to a gene. CDR3 length: 15 residues. The CDR3 nucleotides read TGTGCCAGCAGCGTCGGCGGGACAGGGATCCATGGCTACACCTTC. Translation: CASSVGGTGIHGYTF.

The chain couples TRBV28 to TRBJ1-1, with 7 bases fitting TRBD1. Germline V gene data show CDR1 as MDHEN and CDR2 as SYDVKM. The CDR3 spans 14 residues. The V and J ends lost 7 bases and 4 bases, in that order; junction bases with no gene match: 9. The DNA for the CDR3 is TGTGCCAGCACCCTAGGCAGGGGGAGCACTGAAGCTTTCTTT. Amino acids: CASTLGRGSTEAFF.

The CDR3 nucleotides are TGTGCCAGCAGCGTCTTAGCGGGGGGGCCCGATACGCAGTATTTT. This sequence encodes CASSVLAGGPDTQYF. This rearrangement joins TRBV9 to TRBJ2-3; 11 bases agree with TRBD2. Germline trimming cut 2 bases from V and 6 bases from J; bases unmatched to any gene: 5. The length of the CDR3 is 15 residues. CDR1 and CDR2 (germline): SGDLS, YYNGEE.

The chain uses TRBV2 and TRBJ2-5; 8 nucleotides line up with TRBD1. The germline gives CDR1 SNHLY, CDR2 FYNNEI. After removal of 0 bases from V and 7 bases from J, the junction contained 4 bases not matched to a gene. The CDR3 extends over 14 amino acids. The CDR3 DNA is TGTGCCAGCAGTGAAGCCAGGGGGCACGGGACCCAGTACTTC. Its protein product is CASSEARGHGTQYF.

This chain links TRBV9 with TRBJ1-5; D not certain. V was cut by 0 bases and J by 5 bases, with 6 bases left in between. Germline lookup yields CDR1 SGDLS and CDR2 YYNGEE. This CDR3 region has 13 residues. CDR3 protein: CASSVDGDQPQHF. The CDR3 region has the DNA TGTGCCAGCAGCGTAGATGGAGATCAGCCCCAGCATTTT.

This chain uses TRBV20-1 with TRBJ2-3; 7 bases fit TRBD2. J was trimmed by 8 bases and V by 6 bases; bases with no gene match: 5. Germline V lookup: CDR1 DFQATT, CDR2 SNEGSKA (reference sequence). CDR3 size: 11 residues. The DNA of the CDR3 is TGCAGTGCCCGGACGGGAGGTACGCAGTATTTT. It codes for CSARTGGTQYF.

The chain is built from TRBV6-4 and TRBJ1-5, with D tentatively TRBD1 (5 bases). With 7 bases removed from V and 0 bases from J, the gap between germline ends came to 16 bases. This CDR3 is built from 16 residues. The V gene's germline CDR1 is MRHNA and CDR2 SNTAGT. DNA for the CDR3: TGTGCCAGCACCAGTGGGGCGATCTATAGCAATCAGCCCCAGCATTTT. It is translated as CASTSGAIYSNQPQHF.

The rearrangement uses TRBV29-1 and TRBJ2-3; TRBD2 matches 7 bases. The CDR3 consists of 11 residues. Germline assignment: CDR1 SQVTM and CDR2 ANQGSEA. The junction had 4 bases not matched to a gene; V was cut back by 7 bases and J by 6 bases. The DNA of the CDR3 is TGCAGCGACGGGACTACCGATACGCAGTATTTT. Translation: CSDGTTDTQYF.

The chain combines TRBV28 with TRBJ2-4; perhaps TRBD1 as D (5 bases). The CDR3 has 12 residues. Trimming pared 6 bases from V and 6 bases from J, leaving 9 bases between. The germline V gene has CDR1 MDHEN and CDR2 SYDVKM. CDR3 DNA sequence: TGTGCCAGCAGCCGTACAGGAAACATTCAGTACTTC. Its translation: CASSRTGNIQYF.